Shown below are 30 T cell receptor beta chains from a single sample sequenced in a study of CD8 T cells in Susac syndrome. Random hexamers served to reverse transcribe roughly 0.5 to 1 ug RNA. TCRdb ran MiXCR on the immunoSEQ multiplex PCR reads and lists one entry per CDR3 protein. Of 150,000 to 190,000 distinct CDR3 sequences in the sample, roughly 94% were seen once. Sequenced sample: CD8+ T cells from PBMCs. Receptors originate from a human donor with multiple sclerosis.

V is TRBV29-1 and J is TRBJ2-3, with D possibly being TRBD1 or TRBD2 (6 bases each). Deletions cut 4 bases from V and 5 bases from J, with 22 bases between. The germline CDR1 and CDR2 sequences are SQVTM and ANQGSEA. This CDR3 comprises 16 residues. The CDR3 coding sequence is TGCAGCGTTGTCTTCCGGACAGCCCTCGGGGGAGATACGCAGTATTTT. It codes for CSVVFRTALGGDTQYF.

The chain carries TRBV19 and TRBJ2-1; weak D call: TRBD2 (7 bases). There are 15 residues in the CDR3. Trimming removed 6 bases at V and 7 bases at J, with 19 bases between. Per the germline V gene, CDR1 is LNHDA and CDR2 is SQIVND (reference sequence). This CDR3 reads CASSLNGGAGNEQFF. CDR3 in DNA: TGTGCCAGTAGCCTTAATGGGGGGGCGGGTAATGAGCAGTTCTTC.

This clonotype was detected only once. The chain recombines TRBV9 with TRBJ1-4, with D unresolved. V shed 1 base and J shed 0 bases, with 4 bases lying between them. The CDR3 covers 14 residues. CDR1 is SGDLS and CDR2 is YYNGEE in the germline V gene. In nucleotides, the CDR3 is TGTGCCAGCAGCGTACAAGCAACTAATGAAAAACTGTTTTTT. Residues: CASSVQATNEKLFF.

This chain connects TRBV7-9 to TRBJ1-2; D unresolved. CDR1 SEHNR and CDR2 FQNEAQ come from the germline V gene (reference sequence). Deletions cut 2 bases from V and 6 bases from J, with 7 bases between. The CDR3 contains 12 residues. The CDR3 coding sequence is TGTGCCAGCAGCTTATTGGGAAATGGCTACACCTTC. Its protein is CASSLLGNGYTF.

The chain is built from TRBV7-9 and TRBJ2-7; D ambiguous. Germline V gene data show CDR1 as SEHNR and CDR2 as FQNEAQ (reference sequence). V lost 5 bases and J 2 bases, leaving 4 bases between the germline ends. The CDR3 sequence is 11 residues long. The DNA for the CDR3 is TGTGCCAGCAGCGAGGCCTACGAGCAGTACTTC. Translating gives CASSEAYEQYF.

The chain uses TRBV29-1 and TRBJ2-7; 10 bases map to TRBD2. The CDR3 covers 17 residues. Germline V gene sequence: CDR1 SQVTM, CDR2 ANQGSEA. Trimming took 0 bases from V and 2 from J; bases not matched to a gene: 10. CDR3 residues: CSVEDRASGGPTYEQYF. The CDR3 DNA follows: TGCAGCGTTGAAGATAGGGCTAGCGGGGGACCCACCTACGAGCAGTACTTC.

This clonotype was observed a handful of times. This rearrangement joins TRBV9 to TRBJ2-3; TRBD1 aligns across 8 bases. After removal of 0 bases from V and 3 bases from J, the junction contained 3 bases not matched to a gene. The CDR3 totals 15 residues. CDR1 is SGDLS, CDR2 YYNGEE, per germline. The CDR3 DNA reads as TGTGCCAGCAGCGTAGCTGGACAGGGAACAGATACGCAGTATTTT. It encodes CASSVAGQGTDTQYF.

J is TRBJ2-7 and V is TRBV12-3 or TRBV12-4; weak D call: TRBD2 (5 bases). The CDR3 length is 15 residues. Trimming left V 5 bases short and J 3 bases short, with 17 bases between. Written as DNA, the CDR3 is TGTGCCAGCAGTCCCACCATCGGACTCATCTACGAGCAGTACTTC. This translates into CASSPTIGLIYEQYF.

The count of this clonotype is one. V is TRBV19 and J is TRBJ2-7; no firm D call. V shed 3 bases and J shed 2 bases, with 11 bases lying between them. In germline, CDR1 is LNHDA, CDR2 SQIVND (reference sequence). The CDR3 loop spans 14 amino acids. In DNA form, the CDR3 reads TGTGCCAGTAGTATTTACGGGCAAGCCTACGAGCAGTACTTC. Its protein product is CASSIYGQAYEQYF.

The chain is built from TRBV30 and TRBJ1-1, with D perhaps matching TRBD1 (6 bases). The CDR3 is made up of 15 amino acids. The V gene's germline CDR1 is GTSNPN and CDR2 SVGIG (reference sequence). V was shortened by 3 bases and J by 1 base, with 15 bases between the two germline ends. CDR3 sequence (DNA): TGTGCCTGGAGCCCCGGGGGCCCCGCGAACACTGAAGCTTTCTTT. It yields the protein CAWSPGGPANTEAFF.

The chain couples TRBV7-2 to TRBJ2-1, with D perhaps TRBD1 or TRBD2 (6 bases each). This CDR3 has 15 residues. The germline V gene has CDR1 SGHTA and CDR2 FQGNSA. Trimming stripped 1 base from V and 0 bases from J, with 7 bases between. The CDR3 nucleotides are TGTGCCAGCAGCTTAGAGGGGGGCTCCTACAATGAGCAGTTCTTC. The encoded protein is CASSLEGGSYNEQFF.

V usage is TRBV30 and J usage is TRBJ1-4; 10 bases are shared with TRBD1. The CDR3 length is 15 residues. With V trimmed by 2 bases and J by 5 bases, 5 bases remained unmatched. CDR1 and CDR2 (germline): GTSNPN, SVGIG (reference sequence). The CDR3 loop is CAWSPTGQGNEKLFF. DNA of the CDR3: TGTGCCTGGAGTCCAACGGGACAGGGGAATGAAAAACTGTTTTTT.

The genes are TRBV6-2 or TRBV6-3 and TRBJ1-5, with TRBD1 matching 7 bases. Germline V CDR1 and CDR2: MNHEY, SVGEGT. With 2 bases clipped from V and 9 bases from J, the junction kept 10 bases outside the gene matches. CDR3 length: 15 residues. The CDR3 spells CASSYTRTGLWPQHF. In DNA form, the CDR3 reads TGTGCCAGCAGTTACACCCGGACAGGCCTTTGGCCCCAGCATTTT.

The gene calls are TRBV28 and TRBJ2-4, with unresolved D. Deletions cut 5 bases from V and 7 bases from J, with 9 bases between. The CDR3 is 12 residues long. Germline CDR1 and CDR2: MDHEN and SYDVKM. The CDR3 reads CASSPIGNIQYF. The CDR3 nucleotides are TGTGCCAGCAGTCCCATAGGCAACATTCAGTACTTC.

This clonotype appeared once. The rearrangement links TRBV27 to TRBJ2-5, with TRBD1 as a possible D gene (7 bases). V was shortened by 5 bases and J by 10 bases, with 20 bases between the two germline ends. This CDR3 spans 14 amino acids. CDR1 is MNHEY and CDR2 is SMNVEV in the germline V gene (reference sequence). The CDR3 region is CASSLQTGTEGQYF. CDR3 DNA sequence: TGTGCCAGCAGTCTGCAGACAGGGACGGAGGGCCAGTACTTC.

V is TRBV20-1 and J is TRBJ1-2; 7 bases match TRBD1. Germline V CDR1 and CDR2: DFQATT, SNEGSKA (reference sequence). With 0 bases clipped from V and 2 bases from J, the junction kept 3 bases outside the gene matches. The CDR3 has 14 amino acids. The CDR3 DNA follows: TGCAGTGCTAGAGAGAGGGGACAGAACTATGGCTACACCTTC. Amino acid sequence: CSARERGQNYGYTF.

Only a few counts were recorded for this clonotype. This sequence joins TRBV29-1 and TRBJ2-7, with unresolved D. CDR3 length: 10 amino acids. Germline-derived CDR1 and CDR2 are SQVTM and ANQGSEA. Trimming removed 4 bases at V and 1 base at J, with 2 bases between. CDR3 protein: CSVGSYEQYF. For the CDR3, the DNA is TGCAGCGTTGGTTCCTACGAGCAGTACTTC.

The J gene is TRBJ1-1, the V gene TRBV29-1; D is uncertain. Trimming took 3 bases from V and 5 from J, leaving 10 bases between them. CDR1 is SQVTM, CDR2 ANQGSEA, per germline. The CDR3 consists of 12 residues. The CDR3 DNA sequence: TGCAGCGTTGAGGGAAGAGGGACTGAAGCTTTCTTT. It specifies CSVEGRGTEAFF.

This clonotype appeared once. The chain links TRBV5-4 to TRBJ1-2, with D uncertain. The V and J ends lost 2 bases and 4 bases respectively, with 9 bases between them. Germline-derived CDR1 and CDR2 are SGHNT and YYREEE (reference sequence). The CDR3 runs to 13 residues. Here the CDR3 reads CASSFSEGYGYTF. The DNA for the CDR3 is TGTGCCAGCAGCTTCTCTGAGGGCTATGGCTACACCTTC.

The chain links TRBV14 to TRBJ1-1; D unresolved. This CDR3 contains 13 residues. The germline V gene encodes CDR1 SGHDN and CDR2 FVKESK. Trimming stripped 2 bases from V and 4 bases from J, with 8 bases between. In DNA form, the CDR3 reads TGTGCCAGCAGCCAAAACCGGGCCACTGAAGCTTTCTTT. It encodes CASSQNRATEAFF.

This chain joins TRBV28 and TRBJ2-7, with 7 bases fitting TRBD1. V trimming: 6 bases; J trimming: 2 bases; junction bases outside the gene matches: 4. The CDR3 has 13 residues. Germline loops: CDR1 MDHEN, CDR2 SYDVKM. CDR3 sequence: CASRQGQTYEQYF. DNA for the CDR3: TGTGCCAGCAGACAGGGGCAGACCTACGAGCAGTACTTC.

This clonotype was seen only once. The J gene is TRBJ1-1, the V gene TRBV30; no reliable D call. The germline V gene encodes CDR1 GTSNPN and CDR2 SVGIG (reference sequence). Trimming shortened V by 2 bases and J by 2 bases, and 12 bases separated the two germline ends. This CDR3 is built from 14 residues. The CDR3 bases are TGTGCCTGGAGTTACGGCGGACTCAACACTGAAGCTTTCTTT. Its translation: CAWSYGGLNTEAFF. Drawing the rest from reference TRBV30 and TRBJ1-1, the complete variable domain is SQTIHQWPATLVQPVGSPLSLECTVEGTSNPNLYWYRQAAGRGLQLLFYSVGIGQISSEVPQNLSASRPQDRQFILSSKKLLLSDSGFYLCAWSYGGLNTEAFFGQGTRLTVV.

The J gene is TRBJ2-1, the V gene TRBV27, with D perhaps TRBD2 (7 bases). Trimming removed 7 bases at V and 4 bases at J, with 14 bases between. This CDR3 contains 14 residues. Germline V CDR1 and CDR2: MNHEY, SMNVEV (reference sequence). Here the CDR3 reads CASTLAGAYNEQFF. CDR3 bases: TGTGCCAGCACTTTGGCGGGGGCGTACAATGAGCAGTTCTTC.

This chain connects TRBV11-2 to TRBJ2-7; a weak D match, TRBD1 (5 bases). Trimming took 0 bases from V and 6 from J, leaving 6 bases between them. This CDR3 has 12 residues. The germline V gene has CDR1 SGHAT and CDR2 FQNNGV. The CDR3, as DNA: TGTGCCAGCAGCTTAGAAGGGGTCGAGCAGTACTTC. Translation gives CASSLEGVEQYF.

V gene TRBV28 combines with J gene TRBJ1-2; TRBD1 is a possible D gene (6 bases). V lost 3 bases to trimming and J lost 6 bases, with 14 bases between them. Germline-derived CDR1 and CDR2 are MDHEN and SYDVKM. CDR3 length: 14 amino acids. Here the CDR3 reads CASSLTPGVDGYTF. Here the CDR3 DNA reads TGTGCCAGCAGTTTGACCCCAGGGGTGGATGGCTACACCTTC.

This clonotype has only one observation. CDR3 DNA sequence: TGTGCCAGCAGTTTGACAGTAGAGAACACTGAAGCTTTCTTT. It specifies CASSLTVENTEAFF. This chain uses TRBV27 with TRBJ1-1; a possible D gene is TRBD1 (5 bases). Germline assignment: CDR1 MNHEY and CDR2 SMNVEV (reference sequence). V gave up 3 bases and J gave up 1 base, with 9 bases separating them. This CDR3 is 14 amino acids long.

The chain carries TRBV7-9 and TRBJ2-1; 11 nucleotides agree with TRBD2. The germline gives CDR1 SEHNR, CDR2 FQNEAQ (reference sequence). The J segment lost 4 bases and the V segment lost 6 bases, leaving 8 bases of the junction unmatched. The CDR3 is 16 amino acids. The CDR3, as DNA: TGTGCCAGCAGGCAGACCACTAGCGGGGGTTACAATGAGCAGTTCTTC. Protein: CASRQTTSGGYNEQFF.

The chain carries TRBV12-3 or TRBV12-4 and TRBJ2-7; perhaps TRBD2 as D (7 bases). This CDR3 spans 15 amino acids. V lost 6 bases to trimming and J lost 3 bases, with 18 bases between them. The CDR3 region is CASSYPSGGHYEQYF. CDR3 coding DNA: TGTGCCAGCAGCTACCCCTCGGGGGGCCACTACGAGCAGTACTTC.

The chain carries TRBV27 and TRBJ2-1; D is possibly TRBD1 (6 bases). The CDR3 runs 14 residues. Trimming took 6 bases from V and 9 from J, leaving 18 bases between them. Germline assignment: CDR1 MNHEY and CDR2 SMNVEV (reference sequence). The CDR3 reads CASSPGTKMGEQFF. The CDR3, as DNA: TGTGCCAGCAGCCCCGGGACAAAGATGGGTGAGCAGTTCTTC.

This chain uses TRBV5-1 with TRBJ1-5; D gene uncertain. V was pared by 5 bases and J by 3 bases, with 9 bases between. The CDR3 contains 13 residues. In germline, CDR1 is SGHRS, CDR2 YFSETQ. The CDR3 bases are TGCGCCAGCAGTCGGGCGACCAATCAGCCCCAGCATTTT. Amino acids: CASSRATNQPQHF.